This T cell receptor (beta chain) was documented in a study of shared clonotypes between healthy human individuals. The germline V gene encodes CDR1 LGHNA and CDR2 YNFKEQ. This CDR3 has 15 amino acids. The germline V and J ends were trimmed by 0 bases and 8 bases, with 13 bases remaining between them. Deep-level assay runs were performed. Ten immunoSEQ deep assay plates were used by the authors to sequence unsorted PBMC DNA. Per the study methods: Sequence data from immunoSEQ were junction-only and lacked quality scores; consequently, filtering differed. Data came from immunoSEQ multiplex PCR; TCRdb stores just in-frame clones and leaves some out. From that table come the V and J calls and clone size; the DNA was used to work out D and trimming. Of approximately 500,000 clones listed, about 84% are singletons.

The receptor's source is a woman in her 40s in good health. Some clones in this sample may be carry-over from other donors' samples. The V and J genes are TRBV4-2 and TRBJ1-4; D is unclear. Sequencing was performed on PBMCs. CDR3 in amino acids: CASSQDPGFREKLFF. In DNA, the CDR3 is TGTGCCAGCAGCCAAGATCCGGGTTTCAGGGAAAAACTGTTTTTT.